These 25 T cell receptor beta chains were all obtained from the same sample, sequenced in a study of shared clonotypes between healthy human individuals. The assay was immunoSEQ multiplex PCR, and TCRdb's table has in-frame clones only and misses some. This table has approximately 1.9 million clones, just over 90% appearing once. CD45RO-negative CD8 cells positively selected for CCR7 made up the naive population, which excluded terminally differentiated effector memory CD45RA+ cells. The sample comprised naive CD8+ T cells from PBMCs. The receptors were sampled from a man in his late teens or twenties in good health. Some clones in this sample may be carry-over from other donors' samples.

The chain has TRBV28 and TRBJ2-2; perhaps TRBD1 as D (6 bases). This CDR3 is built from 17 residues. Germline V gene lookup returns CDR1 MDHEN and CDR2 SYDVKM. Trimming stripped 7 bases from V and 6 bases from J, with 24 bases between. The CDR3 nucleotides read TGTGCCAGCAAGATTCACAGGGCCGAACTGGCCGCCGGGGAGCTGTTTTTT. This translates into CASKIHRAELAAGELFF.

The chain couples TRBV19 to TRBJ1-5; 10 bases are a match to TRBD1. The germline gives CDR1 LNHDA, CDR2 SQIVND (reference sequence). With 6 bases clipped from V and 4 bases from J, the junction kept 9 bases outside the gene matches. The CDR3 length is 16 residues. The CDR3: CASSPDRGNSNQPQHF. Here the CDR3 DNA reads TGTGCCAGTAGCCCGGACAGGGGGAATTCAAATCAGCCCCAGCATTTT.

The J gene is TRBJ2-5, the V gene TRBV7-7; TRBD1 or TRBD2 may be the D gene (6 bases each). From germline, CDR1 is SSHAT and CDR2 FNYEAQ (reference sequence). V was trimmed by 4 bases and J by 2 bases, leaving 14 bases between them. The CDR3 covers 15 residues. The CDR3 sequence: CASSWGAEGQETQYF. Here the CDR3 DNA reads TGTGCCAGCAGCTGGGGGGCGGAGGGGCAAGAGACCCAGTACTTC.

To note about this clone: Distinct nucleotide sequences in the sample also encode this CDR3. The chain has TRBV7-9 and TRBJ1-2, with unresolved D. The CDR3 length is 13 residues. Per the germline V gene, CDR1 is SEHNR and CDR2 is FQNEAQ (reference sequence). With 3 bases removed from V and 2 bases from J, the gap between germline ends came to 7 bases. The CDR3 nucleotides read TGTGCCAGCAGCTTGGCAGGCAACTATGGCTACACCTTC. Translating gives CASSLAGNYGYTF.

The genes are TRBV4-3 and TRBJ2-7; 10 positions agree with TRBD2. Trimming took 4 bases from V and 4 from J; bases not matched to a gene: 7. Germline V gene lookup returns CDR1 LGHNA and CDR2 YSLEER. The CDR3 contains 15 residues. CDR3 sequence (DNA): TGCGCCAGCAGCCTCCAAACAGCGGGAGGGTACGAGCAGTACTTC. This sequence encodes CASSLQTAGGYEQYF.

The rearrangement uses TRBV4-2 and TRBJ2-3; D remains unclear. From germline, CDR1 is LGHNA and CDR2 YNFKEQ. With 4 bases removed from V and 7 bases from J, the gap between germline ends came to 12 bases. This CDR3 has 13 residues. This CDR3 reads CASSPDPGYTQYF. CDR3 nucleotides: TGTGCCAGCAGCCCTGACCCGGGTTATACGCAGTATTTT.

The V call is TRBV10-1, the J call TRBJ1-3, with 8 bases lining up with TRBD1. Germline V CDR1 and CDR2: WNHNN, SYGVQD (reference sequence). There are 16 residues in the CDR3. J lost 0 bases, V lost 3 bases, and 4 bases had no gene match. CDR3 nucleotide sequence: TGCGCCAGCAGTGACGGGACAGGTTACTCTGGAAACACCATATATTTT. Encoded protein: CASSDGTGYSGNTIYF.

In DNA form, the CDR3 reads TGTGCCAGCAGTTTCCCAGCAGCGGGAGGGCCATACAATGAGCAGTTCTTC. Residues: CASSFPAAGGPYNEQFF. This chain uses TRBV27 with TRBJ2-1; 10 bases match TRBD2. CDR1 MNHEY and CDR2 SMNVEV come from the germline V gene (reference sequence). Trimming cost V 3 bases and J 4 bases; bases outside gene matches: 9. The CDR3 loop spans 17 amino acids.

J is TRBJ2-7 and V is TRBV27; 8 bases fit TRBD2. V shed 5 bases and J 0 bases; nucleotides not matched to a gene: 9. The CDR3 is 16 amino acids. Germline-derived CDR1 and CDR2 are MNHEY and SMNVEV (reference sequence). In DNA, the CDR3 is TGTGCCAGCAGTCCTAGCTATCGGGAGGGCTCCTACGAGCAGTACTTC. It yields the protein CASSPSYREGSYEQYF.

J is TRBJ2-7 and V is TRBV27; 12 nucleotides match TRBD2. There are 16 residues in the CDR3. Germline trimming cut 1 base from V and 4 bases from J; bases unmatched to any gene: 5. Germline V CDR1 and CDR2: MNHEY, SMNVEV (reference sequence). CDR3 sequence (DNA): TGTGCCAGCAGTTTATTCCCTAGCGGGAGGGATTACGAGCAGTACTTC. Translation: CASSLFPSGRDYEQYF.

With regard to this clone: The sample contains more than one DNA sequence encoding this CDR3. The CDR3 is CSVPGIYEQYF. CDR3 DNA sequence: TGCAGCGTACCGGGGATCTACGAGCAGTACTTC. The gene calls are TRBV29-1 and TRBJ2-7; D perhaps matches TRBD2 (5 bases). This CDR3 has 11 residues. Germline lookup yields CDR1 SQVTM and CDR2 ANQGSEA. V was clipped by 6 bases and J by 3 bases, with 9 bases between them.

The chain joins TRBV12-5 to TRBJ2-7; D call uncertain. The CDR3 is 13 amino acids. Germline CDR1 LGHNT, CDR2 FRNRAP. Trimming took off 7 bases at V and 5 bases at J, with 15 bases between the two ends. The CDR3 bases are TGTGCTAGTGCCCTCAACCCCGGTAACGAGCAGTACTTC. It is translated as CASALNPGNEQYF.

The J gene is TRBJ2-6, the V gene TRBV7-9; D unresolved. From germline, CDR1 is SEHNR and CDR2 FQNEAQ (reference sequence). The length of the CDR3 is 16 residues. The V gene lost 4 bases and the J gene lost 0 bases, with 10 bases spanning the gap. The DNA for the CDR3 is TGTGCCAGCAGCTCGCGACACGTCTCTGGGGCCAACGTCCTGACTTTC. It translates to CASSSRHVSGANVLTF.

V gene TRBV2 combines with J gene TRBJ2-2, with 8 bases identical to TRBD2. The CDR3 totals 15 residues. V lost 8 bases, J lost 4 bases, and 9 bases stayed unmatched. Germline V lookup: CDR1 SNHLY, CDR2 FYNNEI. The CDR3 DNA sequence: TGTGCCAGCGGGGAGGAAAGCGGGAGCACCGGGGAGCTGTTTTTT. Protein: CASGEESGSTGELFF.

The genes are TRBV6-1 and TRBJ2-7; D unclear. V was trimmed by 1 base and J by 4 bases, leaving 17 bases between them. CDR1 and CDR2 (germline): MNHNS, SASEGT. The CDR3 sequence is 16 residues long. The CDR3 spells CASSEDGGWINYEQYF. The CDR3 nucleotides read TGTGCCAGCAGTGAAGACGGCGGATGGATTAATTACGAGCAGTACTTC.

J is TRBJ2-7 and V is TRBV7-8, with D maybe TRBD1 (6 bases). V lost 5 bases and J 2 bases, leaving 10 bases between the germline ends. The CDR3 contains 13 residues. Germline CDR1 and CDR2: SGHVS and FQNEAQ. The CDR3 sequence: CASSDRSTYEQYF. CDR3 DNA: TGTGCCAGCAGCGACAGGAGTACCTACGAGCAGTACTTC.

Here the CDR3 DNA reads TGTGCCAGCAGCTTCACAAGGGAGGGGCGGACTGAAGCTTTCTTT. Its protein product is CASSFTREGRTEAFF. V usage is TRBV5-8 and J usage is TRBJ1-1, with D possibly TRBD1 on 5 matching bases. This CDR3 has 15 amino acids. Germline V gene lookup returns CDR1 SGHTS and CDR2 YDEGEE. Trimming stripped 2 bases from V and 5 bases from J, with 16 bases between.

The chain employs TRBV7-8 and TRBJ2-3; TRBD2 agrees at 16 bases. Germline loops: CDR1 SGHVS, CDR2 FQNEAQ. Unmatched junction bases numbered 6, after V lost 5 bases and J lost 4 bases. The CDR3 is 17 residues long. The CDR3 is CASSQGLAGGPADTQYF. Written as DNA, the CDR3 is TGTGCCAGCAGCCAGGGACTAGCGGGAGGGCCGGCAGATACGCAGTATTTT. The full variable domain, completed using reference TRBV7-8 and TRBJ2-3, is GAGVSQSPRYKVAKRGQDVALRCDPISGHVSLFWYQQALGQGPEFLTYFQNEAQLDKSGLPSDRFFAERPEGSVSTLKIQRTQQEDSAVYLCASSQGLAGGPADTQYFGPGTRLTVL.

This chain connects TRBV28 to TRBJ1-4, with D possibly TRBD1 on 6 matching bases. Germline lookup yields CDR1 MDHEN and CDR2 SYDVKM. The CDR3 is made up of 14 amino acids. V gave up 5 bases and J gave up 2 bases, with 9 bases separating them. The DNA of the CDR3 is TGTGCCAGCAGTCGACAGGAGACTAATGAAAAACTGTTTTTT. Translation: CASSRQETNEKLFF.

This clone was observed a single time. The V call is TRBV27, the J call TRBJ2-1; no reliable D call. The V end lost 5 bases, the J end lost 3 bases, and 14 bases lay between the germline ends. The CDR3 spans 15 residues. In germline, CDR1 is MNHEY, CDR2 SMNVEV (reference sequence). CDR3 sequence: CASSPQVPVYNEQFF. In DNA, the CDR3 is TGTGCCAGCAGTCCCCAGGTTCCGGTCTACAATGAGCAGTTCTTC.

The chain carries TRBV11-1 and TRBJ2-1, with a possible D match to TRBD1 (5 bases). Trimming removed 3 bases at V and 7 bases at J, with 7 bases between. The CDR3 spans 12 residues. Germline lookup yields CDR1 SGHAT and CDR2 FQDESV (reference sequence). CDR3 sequence (DNA): TGTGCCAGCAGCTTGACAGTTAATGAGCAGTTCTTC. Encoded protein: CASSLTVNEQFF. Drawing the rest from reference TRBV11-1 and TRBJ2-1, the complete variable domain is EAEVAQSPRYKITEKSQAVAFWCDPISGHATLYWYRQILGQGPELLVQFQDESVVDDSQLPKDRFSAERLKGVDSTLKIQPAELGDSAMYLCASSLTVNEQFFGPGTRLTVL.

J is TRBJ2-1 and V is TRBV4-3; possibly TRBD1 for D (5 bases). The CDR3 runs to 14 residues. CDR1 and CDR2 from the germline V gene are LGHNA and YSLEER. V lost 1 base to trimming and J lost 6 bases, with 10 bases between them. CDR3 DNA sequence: TGCGCCAGCAGCCAAGGGGGCAGGGCCAATGAGCAGTTCTTC. Its translation is CASSQGGRANEQFF.

This clone was counted once. The CDR3 DNA sequence: TGCGCCAGCAGCCCCTCTAGGGGACCCACCATCAGCACAGATACGCAGTATTTT. This codes for CASSPSRGPTISTDTQYF. V gene TRBV4-3 combines with J gene TRBJ2-3; D tentatively fits TRBD1 or TRBD2 (5 bases each). Trimming pared 4 bases from V and 0 bases from J, leaving 20 bases between. CDR1 is LGHNA, CDR2 YSLEER, per germline. CDR3 length: 18 residues.

The rearrangement joins TRBV19 to TRBJ2-5; no firm D call. The CDR3 runs to 11 residues. The V gene lost 5 bases and the J gene lost 4 bases, with 5 bases spanning the gap. Germline V gene lookup returns CDR1 LNHDA and CDR2 SQIVND (reference sequence). CDR3: CASSAPETQYF. The CDR3 DNA reads TGTGCCAGTAGTGCTCCAGAGACCCAGTACTTC.

The genes are TRBV29-1 and TRBJ1-1; D may be TRBD1 (5 bases). The CDR3 is 12 residues long. In germline, CDR1 is SQVTM, CDR2 ANQGSEA. The V end was cut by 8 bases, the J end by 7 bases, with 17 bases between. CDR3 coding DNA: TGCAGCTCGAGAATCCGGGGCTATGAAGCTTTCTTT. It encodes CSSRIRGYEAFF.